This T cell receptor beta chain was recorded in a study of monozygotic twins with inflammatory bowel disease. One entry per CDR3 protein, without DNA, is what TCRdb gives after re-calling the 5' RACE reads. The sample table includes a few hundred thousand distinct CDR3 sequences. This CDR3 is 14 amino acids long. Germline V CDR1 and CDR2: SGHRS, YFSETQ. The TCR comes from a human donor with ulcerative colitis or Crohn's disease, or a healthy co-twin of an affected twin (not recorded which). The sequenced sample was blood. This sequence joins TRBV5-1 and TRBJ2-5; TCRdb lists TRBD2, though no DNA is available to test this call. The CDR3 loop reads CASTKAGGRETQYF.